Below, 5 T cell receptor beta chains from the same sample are listed, as sequenced in a study of spatial heterogeneity in lung cancer. TCRdb processed the 5' RACE reads anew with MiXCR; each CDR3 protein has one entry. The top ten clones hold 10% of a sample with about 12,000 distinct CDR3 sequences, roughly 6.2% of them seen once. Time point described: sample taken at primary tumor resection. No cells were sorted before sequencing. The whole RNA sequenced was extracted from tumor, nontumor lung or frozen PBMC. The material was normal lung tissue next to the tumor, obtained at surgery. These receptors originate from a male donor with early-stage non-small cell lung cancer.

This clonotype has at least ten counts. The V and J genes are TRBV5-1 and TRBJ2-7; 8 bases map to TRBD1. Germline assignment: CDR1 SGHRS and CDR2 YFSETQ. V shed 3 bases and J 6 bases; nucleotides not matched to a gene: 2. The CDR3 is 12 amino acids. The chain's CDR3 is CASSSGQGEQYF. The CDR3 DNA reads as TGCGCCAGCAGCTCCGGACAGGGCGAGCAGTACTTC.

The V gene is TRBV30, the J gene TRBJ2-7, with TRBD2 matching 14 bases. Germline V gene sequence: CDR1 GTSNPN, CDR2 SVGIG (reference sequence). After removal of 1 base from V and 2 bases from J, the junction contained 1 base not matched to a gene. The CDR3 totals 15 residues. The CDR3 sequence is CAWSAGLAGAYEQYF. In DNA, the CDR3 is TGTGCCTGGAGTGCGGGACTAGCGGGGGCCTACGAGCAGTACTTC.

This clonotype was counted at least ten times. This chain joins TRBV7-9 and TRBJ2-2; TRBD2 agrees at 8 bases. CDR3 size: 15 residues. After removal of 2 bases from V and 7 bases from J, the junction contained 6 bases not matched to a gene. Germline loops: CDR1 SEHNR, CDR2 FQNEAQ (reference sequence). The CDR3 DNA reads as TGTGCCAGCAGCTTATTGGCGGGAGGTGACGGGGAGCTGTTTTTT. It yields the protein CASSLLAGGDGELFF.

This clonotype was observed many times. J is TRBJ1-2 and V is TRBV6-1, with 8 bases identical to TRBD1. CDR1 MNHNS and CDR2 SASEGT come from the germline V gene. This CDR3 has 14 amino acids. With V trimmed by 2 bases and J by 5 bases, 4 bases remained unmatched. CDR3 sequence reads: CASSESWTGYGYTF. The CDR3 DNA is TGTGCCAGCAGTGAATCTTGGACAGGGTATGGCTACACCTTC.

In its sample, this clonotype was seen many times. The chain joins TRBV20-1 to TRBJ2-1; 11 bases are a match to TRBD2. The junction had 2 bases not matched to a gene; V was cut back by 3 bases and J by 4 bases. CDR1 is DFQATT, CDR2 SNEGSKA, per germline (reference sequence). The CDR3 has 14 amino acids. As DNA, the CDR3 is TGCAGTGCTAGGGGGACTAGCGGTTACAATGAGCAGTTCTTC. Translation: CSARGTSGYNEQFF.